Below, 23 T cell receptor beta chains from the same sample are listed, as sequenced in a study of post-analysis software for immune sequencing data. Unique molecular identifiers were carried by the TCR beta cDNA libraries. TCRdb reprocessed the PCR reads via MiXCR and lists one record per CDR3 protein. There are approximately 770,000 distinct CDR3 sequences in the sample; 46% occur only once, and roughly 4.9% lies in the top ten. Study-level findings and limits: There were five TRBV segments more frequent in patients than controls, and TRBV5-6, TRBV5-1 and TRBV20-1 were among them.

Their recognized antigens are unknown. Source material: blood. The source is a girl between 5 and 17 years old with multiple sclerosis.

The chain uses TRBV11-2 and TRBJ2-1; D is uncertain. This CDR3 has 13 amino acids. Germline CDR1 is SGHAT and CDR2 is FQNNGV. Trimming cost V 5 bases and J 7 bases, with 12 bases left between them. The CDR3 sequence: CASSPPPANEQFF. As DNA, the CDR3 is TGTGCCAGCAGCCCCCCCCCTGCTAATGAGCAGTTCTTC.

This clonotype appeared a few times. The chain employs TRBV28 and TRBJ2-7, with TRBD1 matching over 8 bases. V was pared by 7 bases and J by 2 bases, with 13 bases of the junction left unmatched. The CDR3 loop spans 16 amino acids. CDR1 is MDHEN, CDR2 SYDVKM, per germline. The CDR3 spells CASTQRTRTGPYEQYF. CDR3 nucleotides: TGTGCCAGCACCCAAAGGACGAGGACAGGGCCCTACGAGCAGTACTTC.

This clonotype was counted between two and nine times. The chain couples TRBV29-1 to TRBJ1-2; no clear D. This CDR3 is 13 amino acids long. Germline V gene data show CDR1 as SQVTM and CDR2 as ANQGSEA. V was clipped by 2 bases and J by 0 bases, with 7 bases between them. The CDR3 loop is CSVEQETNYGYTF. CDR3 nucleotide sequence: TGCAGCGTTGAACAGGAGACTAACTATGGCTACACCTTC.

V and J are TRBV27 and TRBJ2-6; D ambiguous. The length of the CDR3 is 15 residues. Germline CDR1 and CDR2: MNHEY and SMNVEV (reference sequence). Trimming stripped 4 bases from V and 2 bases from J, with 9 bases between. CDR3 sequence: CASSSKATGANVLTF. In DNA, the CDR3 is TGTGCCAGCAGTTCGAAGGCTACTGGGGCCAACGTCCTGACTTTC.

The CDR3 region has the DNA TGCGCCAGCAGCTCAAGCGGGGCGTCCTACAATGAGCAGTTCTTC. Amino acids: CASSSSGASYNEQFF. The chain carries TRBV5-1 and TRBJ2-1; the match to TRBD2 covers 7 bases. CDR1 is SGHRS, CDR2 YFSETQ, per germline. V trimming: 3 bases; J trimming: 1 base; junction bases outside the gene matches: 4. The CDR3 loop spans 15 amino acids.

In this sample, this clonotype turned up a few times. The chain links TRBV20-1 to TRBJ1-5; 8 bases are a match to TRBD1. CDR1 DFQATT and CDR2 SNEGSKA come from the germline V gene (reference sequence). Trimming removed 1 base from V and 0 bases from J; junction bases left unmatched: 8. This CDR3 is built from 17 residues. The CDR3 coding sequence is TGCAGTGCTAGAGTCGACAGGGGACTCCGTAGCAATCAGCCCCAGCATTTT. This codes for CSARVDRGLRSNQPQHF.

This chain uses TRBV24-1 with TRBJ2-5; D is unclear. V dropped 4 bases and J dropped 2 bases, with 10 bases sitting between them. The CDR3 has 14 residues. Germline CDR1 KGHDR, CDR2 SFDVKD. CDR3 DNA sequence: TGTGCCACCAGTGACCGTCGGCGTCAAGAGACCCAGTACTTC. This codes for CATSDRRRQETQYF.

The chain couples TRBV20-1 to TRBJ2-5; D tentatively fits TRBD1 or TRBD2 (6 bases each). The V end was cut by 3 bases, the J end by 3 bases, with 8 bases between. Germline lookup yields CDR1 DFQATT and CDR2 SNEGSKA (reference sequence). This CDR3 is built from 12 residues. CDR3 coding DNA: TGCAGTGCTAGTAGGGGGGAAGAGACCCAGTACTTC. Amino acid sequence: CSASRGEETQYF.

The chain joins TRBV11-1 to TRBJ2-1, with unresolved D. The CDR3 runs 14 residues. Looked up from germline, CDR1 is SGHAT and CDR2 is FQDESV (reference sequence). With 7 bases removed from V and 2 bases from J, the gap between germline ends came to 12 bases. The CDR3 DNA reads as TGTGCCAGCATGGGCGCTCCAACCTACAATGAGCAGTTCTTC. Its translation is CASMGAPTYNEQFF.

The chain links TRBV5-1 to TRBJ2-6; 8 nucleotides align to TRBD2. The CDR3 loop spans 20 amino acids. The J segment lost 0 bases and the V segment lost 4 bases, leaving 15 bases of the junction unmatched. Germline CDR1 and CDR2: SGHRS and YFSETQ. This CDR3 is CASSLGLAGPSRSGANVLTF. The CDR3 DNA is TGCGCCAGCAGCCTCGGGTTAGCGGGACCCTCCCGCTCTGGGGCCAACGTCCTGACTTTC.

The chain couples TRBV20-1 to TRBJ1-1; D is possibly TRBD1 (5 bases). The germline V gene encodes CDR1 DFQATT and CDR2 SNEGSKA (reference sequence). With 6 bases removed from V and 4 bases from J, the gap between germline ends came to 12 bases. The CDR3 is 12 amino acids. This CDR3 is CSAPGLLTEAFF. DNA for the CDR3: TGCAGTGCCCCGGGACTTCTCACTGAAGCTTTCTTT.

The V and J genes are TRBV12-3 or TRBV12-4 and TRBJ1-2; D is ambiguous. The CDR3 contains 16 residues. Trimming pared 3 bases from V and 8 bases from J, leaving 22 bases between. The CDR3 DNA sequence: TGTGCCAGCAGTTTGAGTAAACACAGCGTGTTGGGGGGCTACACCTTC. This translates into CASSLSKHSVLGGYTF.

The chain employs TRBV27 and TRBJ2-1; 7 positions match TRBD2. This CDR3 has 17 residues. V lost 1 base and J lost 2; bases outside the gene matches: 8. Germline CDR1 MNHEY, CDR2 SMNVEV (reference sequence). This CDR3 reads CASSLLGGSSPYNEQFF. The DNA of the CDR3 is TGTGCCAGCAGTTTATTGGGCGGGAGCTCGCCCTACAATGAGCAGTTCTTC.

The table lists this clonotype with a few counts. V is TRBV6-1 and J is TRBJ1-4, with D tentatively TRBD1 (6 bases). This CDR3 is 15 amino acids long. Trimming pared 3 bases from V and 4 bases from J, leaving 12 bases between. CDR1 MNHNS and CDR2 SASEGT come from the germline V gene. The CDR3 is CASSELGAVNEKLFF. For the CDR3, the DNA is TGTGCCAGCAGTGAGTTGGGGGCTGTTAATGAAAAACTGTTTTTT.

This clonotype was seen a single time. The chain joins TRBV4-2 to TRBJ2-1, with D perhaps TRBD2 (5 bases). The CDR3 is 14 residues long. Trimming left V 0 bases short and J 5 bases short, with 8 bases between. The germline V gene has CDR1 LGHNA and CDR2 YNFKEQ. CDR3 residues: CASSQDLANNEQFF. The DNA for the CDR3 is TGTGCCAGCAGCCAAGACCTAGCTAACAATGAGCAGTTCTTC.

The chain is built from TRBV20-1 and TRBJ2-1; the match to TRBD2 covers 9 bases. CDR1 and CDR2 (germline): DFQATT, SNEGSKA (reference sequence). The trim removed 1 base at V and 12 bases at J, leaving 4 bases unmatched. The CDR3 is 12 amino acids. The DNA for the CDR3 is TGCAGTGCTAGAGGACCTAGCGGGACGCAGTTCTTC. It codes for CSARGPSGTQFF.

This chain uses TRBV20-1 with TRBJ2-7; D is possibly TRBD2 (5 bases). The CDR3 consists of 16 residues. With 3 bases removed from V and 7 bases from J, the gap between germline ends came to 25 bases. The germline V gene has CDR1 DFQATT and CDR2 SNEGSKA (reference sequence). CDR3 nucleotide sequence: TGCAGTGCTAGTACCTCTGGAGTAGCGACCCGTTGGGAGCAGTACTTC. Translating gives CSASTSGVATRWEQYF.

This clonotype was seen more than once but under ten times. This chain connects TRBV15 to TRBJ2-4; 10 bases are a match to TRBD1. The V gene's germline CDR1 is LNHNV and CDR2 YYDKDF (reference sequence). The CDR3 is made up of 18 amino acids. Trimming took 6 bases from V and 0 from J; bases not matched to a gene: 11. This chain's CDR3 is CATSFGTGDSLAKNIQYF. For the CDR3, the DNA is TGTGCCACCAGTTTTGGGACAGGGGACTCTCTAGCCAAAAACATTCAGTACTTC.

The chain links TRBV5-1 to TRBJ2-5, with D tentatively TRBD1 or TRBD2 (5 bases each). In germline, CDR1 is SGHRS, CDR2 YFSETQ. CDR3 length: 15 amino acids. V gave up 5 bases and J gave up 2 bases, with 16 bases separating them. DNA for the CDR3: TGCGCCAGCAGTATTGAAGGGACGGATCAAGAGACCCAGTACTTC. Protein sequence: CASSIEGTDQETQYF.

Ten or more counts support this clonotype. The gene calls are TRBV12-3 or TRBV12-4 and TRBJ2-4, with 7 bases matching TRBD2. This CDR3 is built from 18 residues. V dropped 4 bases and J dropped 1; count of bases not matched to a gene: 13. The CDR3 protein is CASSSRLAEGQAKNIQYF. The CDR3, as DNA: TGTGCCAGCAGTTCCCGACTAGCCGAAGGTCAGGCCAAAAACATTCAGTACTTC.

In its sample, this clonotype was seen a few times. The chain joins TRBV7-8 to TRBJ2-7, with 7 bases matching TRBD1. CDR3 size: 13 residues. Germline V gene sequence: CDR1 SGHVS, CDR2 FQNEAQ. Trimming removed 7 bases from V and 6 bases from J; junction bases left unmatched: 9. The CDR3 protein is CASNPTGVGEQYF. Written as DNA, the CDR3 is TGTGCCAGCAACCCAACAGGGGTCGGCGAGCAGTACTTC.

V is TRBV20-1 and J is TRBJ2-7; D is unclear. The assigned J gene may be wrong: the sequence end matches TRBJ2-4 better. Germline assignment: CDR1 DFQATT and CDR2 SNEGSKA (reference sequence). This CDR3 spans 14 amino acids. CDR3 nucleotides: TGCAGTGCTAGAGATTTTCGGGTCGGGAACATTCAGTACTTC. Amino acids: CSARDFRVGNIQYF.

The rearrangement links TRBV6-6 to TRBJ1-1; no clear D. This CDR3 region has 16 residues. Deletions cut 2 bases from V and 0 bases from J, with 13 bases between. Germline V gene sequence: CDR1 MNHNY, CDR2 SVGAGI (reference sequence). CDR3 sequence: CASSYGAQPLNTEAFF. In nucleotides, the CDR3 is TGTGCCAGCAGTTACGGAGCGCAGCCTTTGAACACTGAAGCTTTCTTT.